This T cell receptor beta chain was observed in a study of OX40 agonist ivuxolimab in advanced cancers. The study's findings and limits: Antigen specificity was not determined for the expanded peripheral T cells.

With regard to this clone: What it binds is unknown.

Using immunoSEQ multiplex PCR, the repertoire was profiled, and TCRdb retains in-frame clones only, with some absent. The sample contains about 95,000 clones, approximately 85% of which appear only once. Sample: CD4+ or CD8+ T cells sorted from blood, taken in a trial of the OX40 agonist ivuxolimab. This sequence originates from an adult with an advanced solid tumor such as melanoma, head and neck, liver or kidney cancer.

The CDR3 is CASSPFSVAGGSYEQYF. CDR3 DNA: TGTGCCAGCTCACCTTTTTCCGTAGCGGGAGGGTCCTACGAGCAGTACTTC. The chain is built from TRBV18 and TRBJ2-7, with TRBD2 matching 11 bases. Germline CDR1 reads KGHSH; CDR2 reads LQKENI. This CDR3 is built from 17 residues. V gave up 3 bases and J gave up 1 base; unmatched junction bases: 8.